This is a list of T cell receptor beta chains from one sample in a study of T cell changes during pregnancy in multiple sclerosis. The protocol was immunoSEQ multiplex PCR, while the TCRdb copy is restricted to in-frame clones and leaves out a portion. The sample holds fewer than 30,000 clones; around nine tenths are singletons and the top ten take 9.4%. The material sequenced was CD8+ T cells from peripheral blood mononuclear cells, taken in the third trimester of pregnancy. All receptors derive from a female donor in good health, enrolled as a control in a pregnancy study. Each CDR3 is given with its conserved first and last residue. The order of the fields is D gene, clone size, V gene, J gene, CDR3 DNA, CDR3 protein. A D gene is named only where the DNA matches it firmly. Rows may omit the clone size; those that give it use once, few, many or a size class.

D: NA
size: NA
V: TRBV6-5
J: TRBJ1-4
DNA: TGTGCCAGCAGTAGACCAGGGCGAAATGAAAAACTGTTTTTT
CDR3: CASSRPGRNEKLFF

D: NA
size: NA
V: TRBV6-6
J: TRBJ1-2
DNA: TGTGCCAGCAGTTATGCCGCCGGGGGATCTAACTATGGTTACACCTTC
CDR3: CASSYAAGGSNYGYTF

D: TRBD2
size: NA
V: TRBV27
J: TRBJ2-1
DNA: TGTGCCAGCAGTTACGGGGGGGGAGACAATGAGCAGTTCTTC
CDR3: CASSYGGGDNEQFF

D: TRBD1
size: NA
V: TRBV29-1
J: TRBJ2-1
DNA: TGCAGCGTCTTCGGACAGGGAAGCAATGAGCAGTTCTTC
CDR3: CSVFGQGSNEQFF

D: NA
size: NA
V: TRBV11-2
J: TRBJ1-3
DNA: TGTGCCAGCAGTCCGGACACCCACTCTGGAAACACCATATATTTT
CDR3: CASSPDTHSGNTIYF

D: TRBD1
size: once
V: TRBV19
J: TRBJ1-5
DNA: TGTGCCAGTAGCCGAGGGACAGGGGTAAATCAGCCCCAGCATTTT
CDR3: CASSRGTGVNQPQHF

D: TRBD1
size: few
V: TRBV6-1
J: TRBJ2-2
DNA: TGTGCCAGCAGGGCCGGGACAGGGGACACCGGGGAGCTGTTTTTT
CDR3: CASRAGTGDTGELFF

D: TRBD1
size: NA
V: TRBV10-2
J: TRBJ1-1
DNA: TGCGCCAGCAGTGAGAGGGACAGGGGGCCTAACACTGAAGCTTTCTTT
CDR3: CASSERDRGPNTEAFF

D: NA
size: NA
V: TRBV27
J: TRBJ1-5
DNA: TGTGCCAGCAGTTTAACAGGGTATCAGCCCCAGCATTTT
CDR3: CASSLTGYQPQHF

D: NA
size: once
V: TRBV2
J: TRBJ2-1
DNA: TGTGCCACTCCTCCTGGCAGGGGGGCGGATGAGCAGTTCTTC
CDR3: CATPPGRGADEQFF

D: TRBD1
size: NA
V: TRBV12-5
J: TRBJ1-1
DNA: TGTGCTAGTGGTTTAGGACAGGGTGGGAACACTGAAGCTTTCTTT
CDR3: CASGLGQGGNTEAFF

D: TRBD1
size: once
V: TRBV6-1
J: TRBJ2-1
DNA: TGTGCCAGCGTTCGGGACAGGGGGCTGTACAATGAGCAGTTCTTC
CDR3: CASVRDRGLYNEQFF

D: TRBD2
size: NA
V: TRBV9
J: TRBJ2-1
DNA: TGTGCCAGCAGCGTATCCGCGGGGAGGGAATTATTACAGTTCTTC
CDR3: CASSVSAGRELLQFF

D: TRBD1
size: medium-sized
V: TRBV6-1
J: TRBJ1-2
DNA: TGTGCCAGCAGTGAATTGCCTGGGGGACAGCCACAGGGGTTCGACTATGGCTACACCTTC
CDR3: CASSELPGGQPQGFDYGYTF

D: NA
size: NA
V: TRBV27
J: TRBJ1-1
DNA: TGTGCCAGCAGTTTATCGAGCGGGGGCACTGAAGCTTTCTTT
CDR3: CASSLSSGGTEAFF

D: TRBD2
size: NA
V: TRBV11-2
J: TRBJ2-7
DNA: TGTGCCAGCAGCTTAGAGGGCGGGGGGGCCTACGAGCAGTACTTC
CDR3: CASSLEGGGAYEQYF

D: NA
size: NA
V: TRBV2
J: TRBJ1-2
DNA: TGTGCCAGCAGTGAAACCCTTAGCGACTATGGCTACACCTTC
CDR3: CASSETLSDYGYTF

D: NA
size: NA
V: TRBV6-1
J: TRBJ1-1
DNA: TGTGCCAGCATTCCAGGCCCTGACCGTAGGGCTTTCTTT
CDR3: CASIPGPDRRAFF

D: NA
size: NA
V: TRBV15
J: TRBJ2-7
DNA: TGTGCCACCAGCAGAGCCCTAGACTACGAGCAGTACTTC
CDR3: CATSRALDYEQYF

D: NA
size: NA
V: TRBV6-6
J: TRBJ2-5
DNA: TGTGCCAGCAGTTACTCGGCCGAGGGCGCGGAGACCCAGTACTTC
CDR3: CASSYSAEGAETQYF

D: NA
size: NA
V: TRBV7-7
J: TRBJ2-2
DNA: TGTGCTAGCAGCTTAGAGACTGCCTACACCGGGGAGCTGTTTTTT
CDR3: CASSLETAYTGELFF

D: TRBD2
size: NA
V: TRBV5-1
J: TRBJ2-7
DNA: TGCGCCAGCAGCTTAACTAGCGGGGGAACCTACGAGCAGTACTTC
CDR3: CASSLTSGGTYEQYF

D: NA
size: NA
V: TRBV7-6
J: TRBJ2-7
DNA: TGTGCCAGCAGCTTAGCGATAGGGGCAGCCTACGAGCAGTACTTC
CDR3: CASSLAIGAAYEQYF

D: TRBD2
size: once
V: TRBV7-2
J: TRBJ2-1
DNA: TGTGCCAGCAGCTTATGGGCGGGAGGGGGCAATGAGCAGTTCTTC
CDR3: CASSLWAGGGNEQFF

D: TRBD1
size: NA
V: TRBV19
J: TRBJ2-1
DNA: TGTGCCAGTAGGGGACAGCTTAGTGAGCAGTTCTTC
CDR3: CASRGQLSEQFF

D: TRBD1
size: NA
V: TRBV6-4
J: TRBJ1-5
DNA: TGTGCCAGCAGTGAATCGACAGGGGGTAAGCCCCAGCATTTT
CDR3: CASSESTGGKPQHF

D: TRBD1
size: NA
V: TRBV2
J: TRBJ2-7
DNA: TGTGCCAGCCTATGGACAGGGGGTGCCTACGAGCAGTACTTC
CDR3: CASLWTGGAYEQYF

D: TRBD1
size: NA
V: TRBV19
J: TRBJ1-5
DNA: TGTGCCAGTAGTATAGGGGACAGGACAATCAGCCCCCAGCATTTT
CDR3: CASSIGDRTISPQHF

D: TRBD1
size: NA
V: TRBV5-1
J: TRBJ1-1
DNA: TGCGCCAGCAGCTTTAGACAGGGTGTGGAGACTGAAGCTTTCTTT
CDR3: CASSFRQGVETEAFF

D: NA
size: NA
V: TRBV5-4
J: TRBJ1-1
DNA: TGTGCCAGCAGCTACAGGGAGACTGAAGCTTTCTTT
CDR3: CASSYRETEAFF

D: NA
size: NA
V: TRBV5-6
J: TRBJ1-1
DNA: TGTGCCAGCAGCTTCGGGGGGGTTCTTTGGCCTGAAGCTTTCTTT
CDR3: CASSFGGVLWPEAFF

D: NA
size: NA
V: TRBV27
J: TRBJ1-2
DNA: TGTGCCAGCAGTTTAATTTTGGGGGGAACTAATGGCTACACCTTC
CDR3: CASSLILGGTNGYTF

D: NA
size: NA
V: TRBV9
J: TRBJ1-2
DNA: TGTGCCAGCAGCCACGGGGTAAACTATGGCTACACCTTC
CDR3: CASSHGVNYGYTF

D: TRBD1
size: NA
V: TRBV29-1
J: TRBJ1-4
DNA: TGCAGCGTGGGGGGACAGGGGTTCAATGAAAAACTGTTTTTT
CDR3: CSVGGQGFNEKLFF

D: TRBD1
size: NA
V: TRBV15
J: TRBJ1-2
DNA: TGTGCCACCAGCCCCCCCGGCGGGACAGGGGTATCTGGCTACACCTTC
CDR3: CATSPPGGTGVSGYTF

D: TRBD1
size: NA
V: TRBV27
J: TRBJ1-2
DNA: TGTGCCAGCAGGCCGGGACAGGGAAGGTTTGCCTATGGCTACACCTTC
CDR3: CASRPGQGRFAYGYTF

D: TRBD2
size: NA
V: TRBV5-6
J: TRBJ2-1
DNA: TGTGCCAGCAGCCCTTGGGCTCCACTAGCGGGGGGAGGTGAGCAGTTCTTC
CDR3: CASSPWAPLAGGGEQFF

D: NA
size: NA
V: TRBV19
J: TRBJ2-7
DNA: TGTGCCAGTAGTATCTTCCCAGGGTATGAGCAGTACTTC
CDR3: CASSIFPGYEQYF

D: NA
size: once
V: TRBV4-2
J: TRBJ2-1
DNA: TGTGCCAGCAGCCAAGAAACGCCTACCAATTCCTACAATGAGCAGTTCTTC
CDR3: CASSQETPTNSYNEQFF

D: NA
size: NA
V: TRBV7-9
J: TRBJ1-5
DNA: TGTGCCAGCAGCTTAGTTCCAGGGGATAGCAATCAGCCCCAGCATTTT
CDR3: CASSLVPGDSNQPQHF

D: NA
size: NA
V: TRBV4-2
J: TRBJ1-1
DNA: TGTGCCAGCAGCCAACCGGGGGACACTGAAGCTTTCTTT
CDR3: CASSQPGDTEAFF

D: TRBD1
size: NA
V: TRBV5-1
J: TRBJ1-6
DNA: TGCGCCAGCAGCTTGGCCGAGACAGGGGTTGTATCCCTCCACTTT
CDR3: CASSLAETGVVSLHF

D: NA
size: NA
V: TRBV23-1
J: TRBJ2-5
DNA: TGCGCCAGCACACAAGAGACCCAGTACTTC
CDR3: CASTQETQYF

D: NA
size: NA
V: TRBV7-2
J: TRBJ1-2
DNA: TGTGCCAGCAGCTTGCGACTGATGGACTATGGCTACACCTTC
CDR3: CASSLRLMDYGYTF

D: TRBD1
size: NA
V: TRBV5-1
J: TRBJ2-1
DNA: TGCGCCAGCAGTCACGGACAGGGATGGGAGCAGTTCTTC
CDR3: CASSHGQGWEQFF

D: NA
size: NA
V: TRBV1
J: TRBJ2-3
DNA: TGCACCAGCAGCCAAGATGGGACTAGCACAGATACGCAGTATTTT
CDR3: CTSSQDGTSTDTQYF

D: NA
size: NA
V: TRBV19
J: TRBJ1-5
DNA: TGTGCCACTCAAAAGGGACAATATAGCAATCAGCCCCAGCATTTT
CDR3: CATQKGQYSNQPQHF

D: TRBD1
size: NA
V: TRBV5-1
J: TRBJ1-1
DNA: TGCGCCAGCAGCTTGTCAGGGGGCGGCACTGAAGCTTTCTTT
CDR3: CASSLSGGGTEAFF

D: NA
size: NA
V: TRBV13
J: TRBJ1-2
DNA: TGTGCCAGCAGCTTTTATAACTATGGCTACACCTTC
CDR3: CASSFYNYGYTF

D: TRBD1
size: NA
V: TRBV6-1
J: TRBJ1-3
DNA: TGTGCCAGCAGCCCCGGGACAGGCGGAAACACCATATATTTT
CDR3: CASSPGTGGNTIYF

D: TRBD1
size: NA
V: TRBV7-8
J: TRBJ1-1
DNA: TGTGCCAGCAGCCCAACCTACCAGGGGGCAGCTGAAGCTTTCTTT
CDR3: CASSPTYQGAAEAFF

D: NA
size: NA
V: TRBV4-1
J: TRBJ2-3
DNA: TGCGCCAGCAGCCAAGAGCGGGATACGCAGTATTTT
CDR3: CASSQERDTQYF

D: NA
size: NA
V: TRBV28
J: TRBJ2-2
DNA: TGTGCCAGCAGTTTATGGGAGGGTATGGGCACCGGGGAGCTGTTTTTT
CDR3: CASSLWEGMGTGELFF

D: TRBD2
size: NA
V: TRBV27
J: TRBJ2-3
DNA: TGTGCCAGCAGCCTAGCGGGAGGGCGCGGCACAGATACGCAGTATTTT
CDR3: CASSLAGGRGTDTQYF

D: TRBD2
size: NA
V: TRBV7-2
J: TRBJ2-1
DNA: TGTGCCAGCAGCTTAGAGCTAACTAGCGGGGGTCGGATTGTTGTGGAGCAGTTCTTC
CDR3: CASSLELTSGGRIVVEQFF

D: TRBD2
size: NA
V: TRBV4-2
J: TRBJ2-4
DNA: TGTGCCAGCCAGGGCGGGGGGCGCGAAAACATTCAGTACTTC
CDR3: CASQGGGRENIQYF

D: NA
size: NA
V: TRBV19
J: TRBJ2-1
DNA: TGTGCCAGTAGTATGAGAGGGGGATCCTACAATGAGCAGTTCTTC
CDR3: CASSMRGGSYNEQFF

D: NA
size: NA
V: TRBV15
J: TRBJ1-2
DNA: TGTGCCACCAGGGCGACAGAAGCCTATGGCTACACCTTC
CDR3: CATRATEAYGYTF

D: TRBD1
size: NA
V: TRBV5-6
J: TRBJ1-1
DNA: TGTGCCAGCAGCCCGGGACAGGGACTAAACACTGAAGCTTTCTTT
CDR3: CASSPGQGLNTEAFF